The clone carrying this TCR beta chain was seen repeatedly, ten times or more. Its cognate antigen is unknown. The CDR3 regions of TCR beta were amplified from RNA transcripts. Initially, a first-round RT-PCR of the TCR CDR3 employed the HTBI primer set. MiXCR, run by TCRdb on the multiplex PCR reads, gives a single entry per CDR3 protein. The data contain a few hundred thousand distinct CDR3 sequences, around a sixth of them seen just once; the ten biggest clones take up about 7.7%. This sample stems from a study of T cells in Graves' hyperthyroidism and ophthalmopathy. The study's findings and limits: Blood also carried most thyroid clonotypes expanded above 0.001.

On the basis of clinical symptoms, serum thyroxine and TRAb, thyroid ultrasound and orbital computed tomography, diagnoses were made. The CDR3 contains 15 residues. V gave up 7 bases and J gave up 7 bases; unmatched junction bases: 13. Germline V gene lookup returns CDR1 MNHEY and CDR2 SMNVEV (reference sequence). The material sequenced was blood. The sequence derives from a woman younger than 30 with Graves' hyperthyroidism. This chain joins TRBV27 and TRBJ2-7; 10 bases are shared with TRBD1. The DNA of the CDR3 is TGTGCCAGCACCCTCCTGGGACAGGGGCCCCAGGAGCAGTACTTC. It translates to CASTLLGQGPQEQYF.